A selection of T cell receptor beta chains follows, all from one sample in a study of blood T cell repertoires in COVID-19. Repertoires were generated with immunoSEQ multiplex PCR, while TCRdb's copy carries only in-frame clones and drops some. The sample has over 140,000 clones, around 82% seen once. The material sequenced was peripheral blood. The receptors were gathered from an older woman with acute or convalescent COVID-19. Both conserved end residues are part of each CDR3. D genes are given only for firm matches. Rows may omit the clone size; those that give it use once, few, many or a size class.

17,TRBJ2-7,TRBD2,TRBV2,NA,TGTGCCAGCAGTGCAGGGCTAGCGGGAAGGAGGCGAATCGAGCAGTACTTC,CASSAGLAGRRRIEQYF
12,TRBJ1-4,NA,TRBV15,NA,TGTGCCACCAGCAGTTCTTTGGAAAAACTGTTTTTT,CATSSSLEKLFF
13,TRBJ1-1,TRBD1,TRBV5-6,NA,TGTGCCAGCAGCTTGGAACAGGGGGGTTCGGCTTTCTTT,CASSLEQGGSAFF
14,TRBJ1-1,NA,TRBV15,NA,TGTGCCACCAGCAGAGATTTAGACAGTCATGAAGCTTTCTTT,CATSRDLDSHEAFF
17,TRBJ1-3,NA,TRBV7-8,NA,TGTGCCAGCAGCAATCCTGTGGGGGGTATGGCCGGAAACACCATATATTTT,CASSNPVGGMAGNTIYF
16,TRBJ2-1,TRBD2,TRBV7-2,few,TGTGCCAGCAGCTTTGGTAGACTAGCGAGGGTGAATGAGCAGTTCTTC,CASSFGRLARVNEQFF
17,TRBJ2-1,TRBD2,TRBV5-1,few,TGCGCCAGCAGGCGGGCCGGGACTAGCGGGAGTTGGTATGAGCAGTTCTTC,CASRRAGTSGSWYEQFF
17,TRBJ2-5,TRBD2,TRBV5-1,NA,TGCGCCAGCAGCTTCGGACTAGCGGGTGGGGCCCAAGAGACCCAGTACTTC,CASSFGLAGGAQETQYF
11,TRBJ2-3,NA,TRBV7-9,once,TGTGCCAGCAGGGCGGGAGATACGCAGTATTTT,CASRAGDTQYF
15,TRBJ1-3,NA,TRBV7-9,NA,TGTGCCAGCAGCTTGGTCCAGGCCAGTAGAAACACCATATATTTT,CASSLVQASRNTIYF
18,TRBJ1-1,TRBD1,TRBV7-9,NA,TGTGCCAGCAGCTTAGCCTACCCAGACAGGGAAAAAGGCACTGAAGCTTTCTTT,CASSLAYPDREKGTEAFF
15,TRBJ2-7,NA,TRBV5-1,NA,TGCGCCAGCAGCTTGGATGGGGCGACTTTCGACGAGCAGTACTTC,CASSLDGATFDEQYF
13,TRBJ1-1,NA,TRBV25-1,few,TGTGCCAGCAGAGGCGGGGGGTACACTGAAGCTTTCTTT,CASRGGGYTEAFF
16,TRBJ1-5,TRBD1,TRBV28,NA,TGTGCCAGCAGTTTAAGGTTCAGGGGGCGAAGTCAGCCCCAGCATTTT,CASSLRFRGRSQPQHF
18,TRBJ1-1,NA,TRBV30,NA,TGTGCCTGGAGTGTACTTAGGGACATAACATCCCAGAACACTGAAGCTTTCTTT,CAWSVLRDITSQNTEAFF
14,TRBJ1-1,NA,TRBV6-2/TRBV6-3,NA,TGTGCCAGCAGTTTGCAGGGAGGGTACACTGAAGCTTTCTTT,CASSLQGGYTEAFF
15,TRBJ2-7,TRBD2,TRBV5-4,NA,TGTGCCAGCAGCTTGGGGACTAGCGGGATGGTGGAGCAGTACTTC,CASSLGTSGMVEQYF
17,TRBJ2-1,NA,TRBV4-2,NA,TGTGCCAGCAGCCAAGATCCCCTAGAAGCATCCTACAATGAGCAGTTCTTC,CASSQDPLEASYNEQFF
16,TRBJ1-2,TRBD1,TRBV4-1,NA,TGCGCCAGCAGCCACCCCGGAAGGGGGCATCGGTGGGGCTACACCTTC,CASSHPGRGHRWGYTF
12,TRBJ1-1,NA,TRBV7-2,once,TGTGCCAGCAGCTCCGTTGGACTGCTGGCTTTCTTT,CASSSVGLLAFF
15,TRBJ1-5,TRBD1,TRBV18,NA,TGTGCCAGCTCATCTGCGACAGGGGGAGAACAGCCCCAGCATTTT,CASSSATGGEQPQHF
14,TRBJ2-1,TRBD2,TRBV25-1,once,TGTGCCAGCAGCGGGTATCCCGGGGGGAATGAGCAGTTCTTC,CASSGYPGGNEQFF
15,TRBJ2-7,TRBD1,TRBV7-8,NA,TGTGCCAGCAGCTTACTAGGGACAGGGCGGGCCGAGCAGTACTTC,CASSLLGTGRAEQYF
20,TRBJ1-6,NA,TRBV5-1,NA,TGCGCCAGCAGCGGAACGCCTAATGGCGGGAGTGAATCCTATAATTCACCCCTCCACTTT,CASSGTPNGGSESYNSPLHF
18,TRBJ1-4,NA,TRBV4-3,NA,TGCGCCAGCAGCCAAGATCCTGGAGGGCCGAGAGAGCGTGAAAAACTGTTTTTT,CASSQDPGGPREREKLFF
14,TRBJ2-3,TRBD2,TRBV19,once,TGTGCCAGTAGGCAAGCGGGAGGAACAGATACGCAGTATTTT,CASRQAGGTDTQYF
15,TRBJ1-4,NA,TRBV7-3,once,TGTGCCAGCAGCTTAAACGGGAGGGGTAATGAAAAACTGTTTTTT,CASSLNGRGNEKLFF
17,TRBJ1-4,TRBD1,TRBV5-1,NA,TGCGCCAGCAGGGATGCCGGGGCAGGGGGTACTAATGAAAAACTGTTTTTT,CASRDAGAGGTNEKLFF
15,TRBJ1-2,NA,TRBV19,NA,TGTGCCAGTAGTAGCCGGGACATCCTGTTTTATGGCTACACCTTC,CASSSRDILFYGYTF
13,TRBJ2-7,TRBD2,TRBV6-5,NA,TGTGCCACCACGGCGGGGGGGGCCTACGAGCAGTACTTC,CATTAGGAYEQYF
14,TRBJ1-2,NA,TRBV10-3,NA,TGTGCCATCAGTGAGTCGAGACAGCACTATGGCTACACCTTC,CAISESRQHYGYTF
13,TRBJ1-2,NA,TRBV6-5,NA,TGTGCCAGCAGTTACTCGGGGGCTTATGGCTACACCTTC,CASSYSGAYGYTF
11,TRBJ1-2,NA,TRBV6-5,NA,TGTGCCACCTCTCTTGAGTATGGCTACACCTTC,CATSLEYGYTF
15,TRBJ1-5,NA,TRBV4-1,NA,TGCGCCAGCAGCCAAGATATGCGGCTGAATCAGCCCCAGCATTTT,CASSQDMRLNQPQHF
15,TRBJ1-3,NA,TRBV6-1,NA,TGTGCCAGCAGTTCACTAGCACTCTCTGGAAACACCATATATTTT,CASSSLALSGNTIYF
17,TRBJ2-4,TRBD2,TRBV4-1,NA,TGCGCCAGCAGCCAAGATCAGGCGGGAGGGCCTAGAAACATTCAGTACTTC,CASSQDQAGGPRNIQYF
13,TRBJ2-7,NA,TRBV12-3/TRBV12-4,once,TGTGCCAGCAGAGGGCGGGAAAGGGGTGAGCAGTACTTC,CASRGRERGEQYF
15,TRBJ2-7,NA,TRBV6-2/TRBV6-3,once,TGTGCCAGCAGTTACCCGTTGATGGTAGCCTACGAGCAGTACTTC,CASSYPLMVAYEQYF
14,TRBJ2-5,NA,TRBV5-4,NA,TGTGCCAGCAGCTTGACTCTGAGGGGGGAGACCCAGTACTTC,CASSLTLRGETQYF
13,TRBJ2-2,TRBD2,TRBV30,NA,TGTGCCTGGGGGACTAGCCTCACCGGGGAGCTGTTTTTT,CAWGTSLTGELFF
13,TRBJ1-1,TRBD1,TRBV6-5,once,TGTGCCAGCAGTTACCGAGGGGGCTCTGAAGCTTTCTTT,CASSYRGGSEAFF
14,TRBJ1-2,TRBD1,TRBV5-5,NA,TGTGCCAGCAGCTTAGGACAGGGCAACTATGGCTACACCTTC,CASSLGQGNYGYTF
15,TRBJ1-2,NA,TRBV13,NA,TGTGCCAGCAGCTCCTCCGAGCGGACAGAATATGGCTACACCTTC,CASSSSERTEYGYTF
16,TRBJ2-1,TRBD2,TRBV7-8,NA,TGTGCCAGCAGCCCATACACTAGCGGGGTCTACAATGAGCAGTTCTTC,CASSPYTSGVYNEQFF
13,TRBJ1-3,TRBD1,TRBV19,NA,TGTGCCAGCCTGGGACAGGGATTCTACACCATATATTTT,CASLGQGFYTIYF
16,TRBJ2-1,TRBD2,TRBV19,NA,TGTGCCAGTAGTATTTGGGTGGCGGGAGGCGGGGATGAGCAGTTCTTC,CASSIWVAGGGDEQFF
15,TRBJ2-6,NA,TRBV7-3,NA,TGTGCCAGCAGGCCACAGGGTACTGGGGCCAACGTCCTGACTTTC,CASRPQGTGANVLTF
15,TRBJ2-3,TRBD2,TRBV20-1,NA,TGCAGTGCAAGTGGACTAGCGGATAACACAGATACGCAGTATTTT,CSASGLADNTDTQYF
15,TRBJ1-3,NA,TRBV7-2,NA,TGTGCCAGCAGCTTAGGCGGGGCGCGGGGAAACACCATATATTTT,CASSLGGARGNTIYF
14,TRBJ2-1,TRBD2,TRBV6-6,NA,TGTGCCAGCAGTTTGGGACTAGCGTACAATGAGCAGTTCTTC,CASSLGLAYNEQFF
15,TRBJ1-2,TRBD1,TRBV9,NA,TGTGCCAGCAGCGACGGACAGGGGGCTCTCTATGGCTACACCTTC,CASSDGQGALYGYTF
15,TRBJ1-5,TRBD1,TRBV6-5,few,TGTGCCGCGGGGGACAGGGGATTTAGCAATCAGCCCCAGCATTTT,CAAGDRGFSNQPQHF
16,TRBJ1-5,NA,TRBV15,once,TGTGCCACCAGCAGAGATAGAGGGACTCCGGCCCAGCCCCAGCATTTT,CATSRDRGTPAQPQHF